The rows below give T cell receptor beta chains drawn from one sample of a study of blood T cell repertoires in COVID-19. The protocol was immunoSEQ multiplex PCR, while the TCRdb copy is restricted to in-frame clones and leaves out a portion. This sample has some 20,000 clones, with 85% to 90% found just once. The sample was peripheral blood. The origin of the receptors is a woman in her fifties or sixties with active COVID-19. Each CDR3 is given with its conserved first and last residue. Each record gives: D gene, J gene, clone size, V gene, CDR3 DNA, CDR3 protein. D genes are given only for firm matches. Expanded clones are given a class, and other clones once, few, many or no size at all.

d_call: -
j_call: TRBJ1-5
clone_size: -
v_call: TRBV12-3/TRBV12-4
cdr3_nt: TGTGCCAGCAGTCCCTACCCTAATCAGCCCCAGCATTTT
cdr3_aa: CASSPYPNQPQHF

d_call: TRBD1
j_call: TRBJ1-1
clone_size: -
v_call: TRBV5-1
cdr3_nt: TGCGCCAGCAGCCCGGGACAGGGGGCGCGAGCTTTCTTT
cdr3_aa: CASSPGQGARAFF

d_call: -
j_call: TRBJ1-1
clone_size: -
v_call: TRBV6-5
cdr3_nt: TGTGCCAGCAGTTACTCCGGGGGGGGAGGTGAAGCTTTCTTT
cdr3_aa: CASSYSGGGGEAFF

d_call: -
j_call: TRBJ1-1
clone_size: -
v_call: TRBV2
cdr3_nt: TGTGCCAGCAGTAACGTCGCTATGAACACTGAAGCTTTCTTT
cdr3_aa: CASSNVAMNTEAFF

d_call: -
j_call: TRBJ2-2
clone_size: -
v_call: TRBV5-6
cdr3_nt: TGTGCCAGCAGCTTGACGTTCGGGAAATCGAACACCGGGGAGCTGTTTTTT
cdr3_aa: CASSLTFGKSNTGELFF

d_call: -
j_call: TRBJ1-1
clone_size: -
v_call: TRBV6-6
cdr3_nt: TGTGCCAGCAGGCCGGAGCGAAAGAACACTGAAGCTTTCTTT
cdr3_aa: CASRPERKNTEAFF

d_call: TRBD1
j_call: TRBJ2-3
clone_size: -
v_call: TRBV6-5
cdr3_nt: TGTGCCAGCAGTAGGGGACAGGGCACAGATACGCAGTATTTT
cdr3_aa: CASSRGQGTDTQYF

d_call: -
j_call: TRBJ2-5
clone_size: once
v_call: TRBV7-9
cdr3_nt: TGTGCCAGCAGCTTACGTAGCGATTTGGAGACCCAGTACTTC
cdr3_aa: CASSLRSDLETQYF

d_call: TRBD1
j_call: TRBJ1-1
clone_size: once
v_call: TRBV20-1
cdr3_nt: TGCAGTGCTAGACAGGGGGCGGAAGCTTTCTTT
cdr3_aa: CSARQGAEAFF

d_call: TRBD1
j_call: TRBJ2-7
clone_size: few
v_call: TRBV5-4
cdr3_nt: TGTGCCAGCAGCTTACCGGGACAGGGGGCCGCCTACGAGCAGTACTTC
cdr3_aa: CASSLPGQGAAYEQYF

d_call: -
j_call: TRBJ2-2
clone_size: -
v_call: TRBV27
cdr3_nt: TGTGCCAGCAGTATCCCAGGGGTCGGGGAGCTGTTTTTT
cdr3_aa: CASSIPGVGELFF

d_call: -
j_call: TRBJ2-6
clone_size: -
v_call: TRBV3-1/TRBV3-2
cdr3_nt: TGTGCCAGCAGCCTTAGGCAGGGGCAGGGGCTCACCTCTGGGGCCAACGTCCTGACTTTC
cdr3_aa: CASSLRQGQGLTSGANVLTF

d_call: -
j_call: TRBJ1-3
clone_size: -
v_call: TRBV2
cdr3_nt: TGTGCCAGCAGACCTCTGACTGCCCCTGGAAACACCATATATTTT
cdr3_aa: CASRPLTAPGNTIYF

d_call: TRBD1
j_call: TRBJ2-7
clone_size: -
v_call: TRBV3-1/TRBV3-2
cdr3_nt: TGTGCCAGCAGCCAACAAAACGGACAGGGGGTCCCCTACGAGCAGTACTTC
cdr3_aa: CASSQQNGQGVPYEQYF

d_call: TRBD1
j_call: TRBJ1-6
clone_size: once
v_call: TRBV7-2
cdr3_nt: TGTGCCAGCAGCTCCCCCAGGACAGGCTCACCCCTCCACTTT
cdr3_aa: CASSSPRTGSPLHF

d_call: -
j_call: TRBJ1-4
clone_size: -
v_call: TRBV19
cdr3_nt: TGTGCCAGTAGTATCGGTTACGAAAAACTGTTTTTT
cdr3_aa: CASSIGYEKLFF

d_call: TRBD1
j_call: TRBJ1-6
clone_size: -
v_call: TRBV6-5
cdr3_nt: TGTGCCAGCAGCATTAACAGGGGGACTTCACCCCTCCACTTT
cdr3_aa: CASSINRGTSPLHF

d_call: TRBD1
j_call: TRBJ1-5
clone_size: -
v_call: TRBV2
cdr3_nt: TGTGCCAGCACTGTAGGACAGGTTCAGCCCCAGCATTTT
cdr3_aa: CASTVGQVQPQHF

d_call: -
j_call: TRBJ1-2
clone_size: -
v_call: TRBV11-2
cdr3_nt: TGTGCCAGCAGCCCCCCCGGACAAGCTGACTATGGCTACACCTTC
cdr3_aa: CASSPPGQADYGYTF

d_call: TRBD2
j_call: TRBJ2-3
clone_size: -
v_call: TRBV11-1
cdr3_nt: TGTGCCAGCAGCCCGGGACTAGCGGGGGGGCCAAATACGCAGTATTTT
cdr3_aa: CASSPGLAGGPNTQYF

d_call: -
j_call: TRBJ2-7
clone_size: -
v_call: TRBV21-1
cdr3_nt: TGTGCCCACACGCGGAAAAGGGGAAGCTCCTACGAGCAGTACTTC
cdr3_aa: CAHTRKRGSSYEQYF

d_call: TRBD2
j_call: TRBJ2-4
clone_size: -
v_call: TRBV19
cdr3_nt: TGTGCCAGTAGTCCAGGGACTAGCGGGGCCAAAAACATTCAGTACTTC
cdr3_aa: CASSPGTSGAKNIQYF